This T cell receptor beta chain emerged from a study of CD8 T cells in ankylosing spondylitis (dated by TCRdb to between 2016 and 2019). Concerning the study at large: The study set out to find disease-linked TCR variants by profiling T cell receptor beta repertoires in ankylosing spondylitis patients and healthy donors. The full study cohort comprised around 25 ankylosing spondylitis patients and approximately 100 healthy donors. Peripheral blood was sampled, and synovial fluid was also collected from ankylosing spondylitis patients. Broader findings and caveats from the paper: The disease-linked clones showed a CD8+ phenotype and occurred at relatively low frequencies in peripheral blood. A TCR beta motif of several highly homologous amino acid variants appeared characteristic of blood from ankylosing spondylitis patients. The disease-linked clones were reported as significantly enriched in matched synovial fluid samples from ankylosing spondylitis patients. Some of the motif variants had been reported before in the synovial fluid and blood of reactive arthritis patients, a finding that suggests common disease-initiation mechanisms.

The sequencer was an Illumina HiSeq 2500. Quantitative 5'-RACE with molecular barcodes was used to prepare TCR beta libraries. Processing in the source paper ran as follows. A new computational method, built on a probabilistic model of VDJ rearrangement, was used to identify disease-linked TCR variants. Through fastp at Q25 and MiXCR, TCRdb rebuilt clones from the public reads, retaining in-frame beta chains. Rows matching on CDR3 protein sequence are summarized as one entry with the most common DNA and genes. What appears here as the V and J calls and clone size reflects TCRdb's work, not the paper's. The sample table contains about 400,000 distinct CDR3 sequences; only one count was recorded for approximately 22% of them. The top ten hold under 15% of the sample. In this sample, this clonotype turned up a few times. What this receptor recognizes is not known. No base-level quality is on record; no much larger clone is a single base apart.

The cysteine opens and the phenylalanine closes a CDR3 of 14 amino acids. The retained sequence is limited to the CDR3, 42 bases, with the frame set at the first base. Based on the germline V gene (reference sequence), the CDR1 and CDR2 sequences are SEHNR and FQNEAQ. For this chain, trimming is 5 bases at the V end and 3 bases at the J end, and the number of junction bases without a gene match is 4. The clonotype comes from a male donor with ankylosing spondylitis or in good health (not recorded which). Sequencing was performed on blood, either unsorted or a sorted T cell fraction (not recorded which). The chain is made from TRBV7-9 and TRBJ1-1; the junction holds 9 bases that match TRBD1. The CDR3 region: CASSPDRGYTEAFF. The bases are TGTGCCAGCAGCCCAGACAGGGGGTACACTGAAGCTTTCTTT.